This is a list of T cell receptor beta chains from one sample in a study of blood T cell repertoires in COVID-19. Sequencing used immunoSEQ multiplex PCR; TCRdb keeps in-frame clones, though not all of them. The sample yields a few hundred thousand clones, approximately 77% seen once. Sample: peripheral blood. Source of these receptors: a woman between 18 and 29 years old with acute or convalescent COVID-19. The CDR3 runs from the conserved cysteine through the conserved F or W. D genes are given only for firm matches. A row's size may be missing; if present it is once, few, many or a size class.

V	D	size	J	DNA	CDR3
TRBV24-1	TRBD2	-	TRBJ2-1	TGTGCCACCAGTGATTCACGACTAGCGGGAGATAAGGATGAGCAGTTCTTC	CATSDSRLAGDKDEQFF
TRBV19	-	-	TRBJ1-4	TGTGCCAGGTTCGGGAGAAAGGGTGAAAAACTGTTTTTT	CARFGRKGEKLFF
TRBV5-1	TRBD1	once	TRBJ1-3	TGCGCCAGCAGTTTGGCGCCGACAGGGATGGGGAACACCATATATTTT	CASSLAPTGMGNTIYF
TRBV19	TRBD1	-	TRBJ1-1	TGTGCCAGTAGTATACTAGGACAGGACATGAACACTGAAGCTTTCTTT	CASSILGQDMNTEAFF
TRBV27	-	-	TRBJ1-2	TGTGCCAGCAAAAAGGCGGGGTTCGGGAAAACTGATAACTATGGCTACACCTTC	CASKKAGFGKTDNYGYTF
TRBV11-2	TRBD2	-	TRBJ2-1	TGTGCCAGCAGCTTAAGGGTTACTAGCGGGAGCCGGGGCGATGAGCAGTTCTTC	CASSLRVTSGSRGDEQFF
TRBV11-2	TRBD2	-	TRBJ2-1	TGTGCCAGCAGCCCGACTAGCGGGAGCCGAAATGAGCAGTTCTTC	CASSPTSGSRNEQFF
TRBV15	TRBD1	-	TRBJ1-3	TGTGCCACCAGCAGAGTGGAAAACTCACAGGGGAAGTTATATTTT	CATSRVENSQGKLYF
TRBV18	-	-	TRBJ1-6	TGTGCCAGCTCACAGGGGGTCGGGAATTCACCCCTCCACTTT	CASSQGVGNSPLHF
TRBV7-4	-	-	TRBJ1-2	TGTGCCAGCAGCTTATCGGGCTACACCTTC	CASSLSGYTF
TRBV24-1	TRBD1	-	TRBJ2-7	TGTGCCACCAGTGCCCCACACGTAGGACAGGGAGAGGTCTACGAGCAGTACTTC	CATSAPHVGQGEVYEQYF
TRBV3-1/TRBV3-2	-	few	TRBJ1-5	TGTGCCAGCAGCCCTGGGGGGGGGATTAATCAGCCCCAGCATTTT	CASSPGGGINQPQHF
TRBV3-1/TRBV3-2	TRBD2	-	TRBJ2-1	TGTGCCAGCAGCCCGAGCGGGGGGGACTACAATGAGCAGTTCTTC	CASSPSGGDYNEQFF
TRBV18	TRBD1	-	TRBJ1-3	TGTGCCAGCTCACCACCGTACAGGGGGTTCACTGGAAACACCATATATTTT	CASSPPYRGFTGNTIYF
TRBV7-9	-	-	TRBJ2-1	TGTGCCAGCAGCTCAACCGGGAGTTTGAGATACAATGAGCAGTTCTTC	CASSSTGSLRYNEQFF
TRBV7-2	TRBD1	-	TRBJ1-5	TGTGCCAGCAGCTTCTCAGGGGGCGGTCAGCCCCAGCATTTT	CASSFSGGGQPQHF
TRBV11-3	-	-	TRBJ2-2	TGTGCCAGCAGCTTGCGGCCCGCATCCACCGGGGAGCTGTTTTTT	CASSLRPASTGELFF
TRBV7-9	-	-	TRBJ1-2	TGTGCCAGCAGCCCGACCGCCCAGGCTCGAGGCTACACCTTC	CASSPTAQARGYTF
TRBV28	TRBD2	-	TRBJ2-3	TGTGCAAACGGGAGGGGGTATAGCACAGATACGCAGTATTTT	CANGRGYSTDTQYF
TRBV19	TRBD1	once	TRBJ1-1	TGTGCCAGTAGTATAGCCCCCGGGACAGGGGGCCAGGATGCTTTCTTT	CASSIAPGTGGQDAFF
TRBV6-5	-	-	TRBJ1-2	TGTGCCAGCAGTTCGCTATATGGCTACACCTTC	CASSSLYGYTF
TRBV28	TRBD2	-	TRBJ2-7	TGTGCCAGCAGCGTAAGACTAGCGGGGGCCTACGAGCAGTACTTC	CASSVRLAGAYEQYF
TRBV10-3	-	few	TRBJ1-2	TGTGCCATCAGTGATCAGGGGTTCTATGGCTACACCTTC	CAISDQGFYGYTF
TRBV2	-	-	TRBJ1-5	TGTGCCAGCAGTAACAGGATAAATCAGCCCCAGCATTTT	CASSNRINQPQHF
TRBV9	TRBD1	-	TRBJ2-3	TGTGCCAGCAGCGTAGACAGGGGAGGCACAGATACGCAGTATTTT	CASSVDRGGTDTQYF
TRBV11-2	-	-	TRBJ2-7	TGTGCCAGCAGCTGGGGGGGCAGGGGTTACGAGCAGTACTTC	CASSWGGRGYEQYF
TRBV30	TRBD2	-	TRBJ2-5	TGTGCCTGGAGTCCTCCCCCGGGACTAGCGGGAATCCAAGAGACCCAGTACTTC	CAWSPPPGLAGIQETQYF
TRBV2	TRBD1	-	TRBJ1-5	TGTGCCAGCAGTCCGGACAGGGGGCCCCAGCATTTT	CASSPDRGPQHF
TRBV28	TRBD1	few	TRBJ1-6	TGTGCCAGCAGGCCGACAGGGGGCGATTCACCCCTCCACTTT	CASRPTGGDSPLHF
TRBV6-5	-	-	TRBJ1-1	TGTGCCAGCAGTTACGGTCGGGGGGTAGACACTGAAGCTTTCTTT	CASSYGRGVDTEAFF
TRBV15	TRBD2	-	TRBJ2-3	TGTGCCACCAGCCGGCGTGGGACTAGCGGGACAAGCACAGATACGCAGTATTTT	CATSRRGTSGTSTDTQYF
TRBV29-1	TRBD1	-	TRBJ2-7	TGCAGCGTCTGGACAGGTCCCTACGAGCAGTACTTC	CSVWTGPYEQYF